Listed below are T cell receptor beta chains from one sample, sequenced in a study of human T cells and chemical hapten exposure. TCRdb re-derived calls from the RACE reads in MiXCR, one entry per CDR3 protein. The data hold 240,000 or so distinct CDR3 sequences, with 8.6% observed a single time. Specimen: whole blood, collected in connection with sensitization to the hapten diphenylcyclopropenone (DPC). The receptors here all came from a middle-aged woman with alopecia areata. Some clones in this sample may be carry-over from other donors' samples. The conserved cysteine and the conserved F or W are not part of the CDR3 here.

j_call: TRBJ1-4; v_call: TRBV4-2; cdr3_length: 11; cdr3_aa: ASSQDSAEKLF
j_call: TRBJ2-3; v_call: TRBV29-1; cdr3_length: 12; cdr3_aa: SVGRGELTDTQY
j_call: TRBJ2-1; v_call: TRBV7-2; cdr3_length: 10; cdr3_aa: ASSLNTDEQF
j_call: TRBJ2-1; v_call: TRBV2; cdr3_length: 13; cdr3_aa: ASKTEPWGYNEQF
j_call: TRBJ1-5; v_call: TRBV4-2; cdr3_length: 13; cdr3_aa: ASSQGVTGDQPQH
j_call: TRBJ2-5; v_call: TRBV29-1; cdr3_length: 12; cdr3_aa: SAGGTGPQETQY
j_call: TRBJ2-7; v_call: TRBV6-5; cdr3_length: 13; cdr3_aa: ASSLGLAGSLEQY
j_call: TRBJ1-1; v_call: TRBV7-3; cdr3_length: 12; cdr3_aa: ASSLDGANTEAF
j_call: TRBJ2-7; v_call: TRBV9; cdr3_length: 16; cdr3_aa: ASSAGLAGNGAGYEQY
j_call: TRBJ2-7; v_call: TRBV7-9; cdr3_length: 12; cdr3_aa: ASSPSTRLYEQY
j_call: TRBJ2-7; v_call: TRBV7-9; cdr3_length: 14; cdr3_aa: ASSLPSGRGSYEQY
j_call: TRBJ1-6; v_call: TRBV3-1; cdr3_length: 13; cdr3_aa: ASSQGTHGTVTLH
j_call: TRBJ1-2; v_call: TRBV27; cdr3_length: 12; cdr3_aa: ASSLTGINYGYT
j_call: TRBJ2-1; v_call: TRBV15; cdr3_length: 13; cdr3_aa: ATSLTSGTYNEQF
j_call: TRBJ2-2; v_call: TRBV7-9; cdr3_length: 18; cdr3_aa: ASSPPGWQGYFENTGELF
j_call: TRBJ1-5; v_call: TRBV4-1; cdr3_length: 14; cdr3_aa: ASSQDAGGGNQPQH
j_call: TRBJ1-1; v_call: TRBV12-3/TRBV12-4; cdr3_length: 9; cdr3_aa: ASSSDTEAF
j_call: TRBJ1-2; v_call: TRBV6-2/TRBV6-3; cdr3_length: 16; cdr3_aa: ASSLIQFPGTENYGYT
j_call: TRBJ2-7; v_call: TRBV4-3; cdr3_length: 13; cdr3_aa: ASSQRQDVSYEQY
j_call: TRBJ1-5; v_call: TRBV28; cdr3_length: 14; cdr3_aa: ASSRVTRLSNQPQH
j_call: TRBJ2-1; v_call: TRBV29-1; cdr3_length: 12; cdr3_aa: SVDGGNSYNEQF
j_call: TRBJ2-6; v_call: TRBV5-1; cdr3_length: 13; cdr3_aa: ASSSEGSGANVLT
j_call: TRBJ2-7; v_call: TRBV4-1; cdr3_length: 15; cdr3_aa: ASSQVRLAGGPYEQY
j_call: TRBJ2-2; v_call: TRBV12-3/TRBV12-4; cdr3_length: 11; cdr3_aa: ASSSGYTGELF
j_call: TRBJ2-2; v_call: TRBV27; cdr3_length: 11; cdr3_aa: ASSTGEAGELF
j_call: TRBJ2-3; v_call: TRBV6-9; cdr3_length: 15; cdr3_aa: ASSYYGTNTSTDTQY
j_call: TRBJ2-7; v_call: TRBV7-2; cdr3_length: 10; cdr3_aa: ASSLAWGEQY
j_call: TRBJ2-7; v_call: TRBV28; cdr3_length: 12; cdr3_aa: ASSLRTPPYEQY
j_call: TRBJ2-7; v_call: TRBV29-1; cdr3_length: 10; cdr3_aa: SVEDGTYEQY
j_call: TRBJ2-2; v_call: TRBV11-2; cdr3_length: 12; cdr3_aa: ASSTTGATGELF
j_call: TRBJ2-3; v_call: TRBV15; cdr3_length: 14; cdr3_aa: ATSRDERVDLDTQY
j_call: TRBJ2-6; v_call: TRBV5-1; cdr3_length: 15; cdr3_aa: ASSLWGLGSGANVLT
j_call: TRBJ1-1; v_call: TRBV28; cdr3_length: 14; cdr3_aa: ASSLSGGFLNTEAF
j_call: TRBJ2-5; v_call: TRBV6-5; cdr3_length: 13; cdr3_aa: ASSYGSSRGETQY
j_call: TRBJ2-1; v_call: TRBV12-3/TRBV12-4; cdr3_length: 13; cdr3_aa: ASSRGQGEPNEQF
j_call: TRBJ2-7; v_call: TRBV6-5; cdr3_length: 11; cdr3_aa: ASSYTSGYEQY
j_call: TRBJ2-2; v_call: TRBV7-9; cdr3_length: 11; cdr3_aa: ATNRGLAGELF
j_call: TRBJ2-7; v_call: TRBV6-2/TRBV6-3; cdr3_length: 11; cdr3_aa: ASREDSTYEQY
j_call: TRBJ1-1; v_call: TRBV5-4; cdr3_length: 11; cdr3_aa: ASSLALSGRAF
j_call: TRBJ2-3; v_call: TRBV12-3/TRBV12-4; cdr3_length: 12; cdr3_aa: ASSFTVTTDTQY
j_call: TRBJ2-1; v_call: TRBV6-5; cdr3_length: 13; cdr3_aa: ASNLAGPSYNEQF
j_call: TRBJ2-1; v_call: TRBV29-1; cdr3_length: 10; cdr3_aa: SVVQVSGEQF
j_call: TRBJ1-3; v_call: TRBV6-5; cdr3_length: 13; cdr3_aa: ASSGSSLHGSTIY
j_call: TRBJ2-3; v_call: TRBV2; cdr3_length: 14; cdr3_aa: ASSERVAEGTDTQY
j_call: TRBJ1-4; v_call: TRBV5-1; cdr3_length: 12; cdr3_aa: ASSLARTNEKLF
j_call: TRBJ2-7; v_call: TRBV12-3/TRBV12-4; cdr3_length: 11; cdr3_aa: ASSWKQGDEQY
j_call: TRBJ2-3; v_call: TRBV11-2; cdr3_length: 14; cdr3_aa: ASSLGLAGKTDTQY
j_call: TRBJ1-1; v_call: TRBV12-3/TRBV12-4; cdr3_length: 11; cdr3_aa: ASSLTGLTEAF
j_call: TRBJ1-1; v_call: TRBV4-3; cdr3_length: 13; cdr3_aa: ASSQYGTANTEAF
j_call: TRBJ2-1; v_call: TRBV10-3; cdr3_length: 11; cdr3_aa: ATSSGRSDEQF
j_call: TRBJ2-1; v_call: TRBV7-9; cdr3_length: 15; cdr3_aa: ASSSPTPGGPYNEQF
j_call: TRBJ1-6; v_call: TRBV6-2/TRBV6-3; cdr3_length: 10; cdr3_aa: ASSSQDSPLH
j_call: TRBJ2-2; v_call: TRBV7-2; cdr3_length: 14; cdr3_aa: ASALYWDREAGELF
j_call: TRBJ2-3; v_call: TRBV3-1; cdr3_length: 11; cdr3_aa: ASSQVPADTQY
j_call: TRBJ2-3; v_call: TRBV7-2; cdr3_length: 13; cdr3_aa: ASSSGLAEKDTQY
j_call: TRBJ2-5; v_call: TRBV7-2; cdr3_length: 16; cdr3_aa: ASSSKGGGLAGEKTQY
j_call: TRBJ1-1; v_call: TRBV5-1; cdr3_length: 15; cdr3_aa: ASSLGGNPGQDTEAF
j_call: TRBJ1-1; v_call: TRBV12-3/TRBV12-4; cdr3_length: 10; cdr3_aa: ASRLGQPEAF
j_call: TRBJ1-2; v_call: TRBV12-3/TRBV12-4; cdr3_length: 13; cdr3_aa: ASTFTSGQGYGYT
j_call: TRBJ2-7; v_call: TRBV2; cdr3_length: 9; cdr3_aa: ACSFSDEQY